This T cell receptor (beta chain) stems from a study of CD8+ T cells in alopecia areata. CDR1 is MNHEY, CDR2 SVGAGI, per germline. The CDR3 loop spans 14 amino acids. With 6 bases clipped from V and 5 bases from J, the junction kept 8 bases outside the gene matches. Sequencing templates came from extracted RNA that was reverse transcribed into cDNA. Some clones are missing from TCRdb's copy, which holds only in-frame ones; the method was immunoSEQ multiplex PCR. The table has 130,000 to 150,000 clones, approximately 51% seen once. This rearrangement joins TRBV6-5 to TRBJ1-1, with 8 positions matching TRBD1. Specimen: CD4+ T cells sorted from blood, collected at week 0. The TCR sequence derives from a human donor with alopecia areata. As DNA, the CDR3 is TGTGCCAGCAGCAGACAGGGGTTGGTGACTGAAGCTTTCTTT. Its protein product is CASSRQGLVTEAFF.